This TCR beta chain comes out of a study of CD8 T cells in ankylosing spondylitis. Study-level findings and limits: What appeared characteristic of ankylosing spondylitis blood was a TCR beta motif of eight highly homologous variants.

TCRdb re-analysed the 5' RACE reads in MiXCR, keeping a single row per CDR3 protein. The sample contains 150,000 to 200,000 distinct CDR3 sequences, approximately 9.9% of which appear only once. The CDR3 loop spans 15 amino acids. Trimming took 5 bases from V and 3 from J; bases not matched to a gene: 4. Germline lookup yields CDR1 SGHVS and CDR2 FNYEAQ. In its sample, this clonotype was seen a few times. Antigen unknown. Input material: blood, either unsorted or a sorted T cell fraction (not recorded which). The chain carries TRBV7-6 and TRBJ1-4, with TRBD1 matching over 9 bases. This TCR derives from a female donor with ankylosing spondylitis or in good health (not recorded which). In DNA form, the CDR3 reads TGTGCCAGCAGCCGTAACAGGGGGCCTAATGAAAAACTGTTTTTT. Its protein is CASSRNRGPNEKLFF.